This T cell receptor (beta chain) was sequenced during a study of OX40 agonist ivuxolimab in advanced cancers. This clone has more than one count but fewer than ten. Germline V CDR1 and CDR2: MDHEN, SYDVKM. Between the trimmed V and J ends, which lost 7 bases and 4 bases, there was a span of 19 bases. The CDR3 loop spans 16 amino acids. Sequencing was performed with immunoSEQ multiplex PCR; in TCRdb, only in-frame clones are kept and a portion is missing. The table has 65,000 to 95,000 clones, around 82% seen once. The chain joins TRBV28 to TRBJ2-2, with a weak D call TRBD2 (6 bases). The TCR comes from an adult with an advanced solid tumor such as melanoma, head and neck, liver or kidney cancer. The sequencing used CD4+ or CD8+ T cells sorted from blood, collected in a trial of the OX40 agonist ivuxolimab. CDR3 bases: TGTGCCAGCACCTCCGGGCAGCGGGCGCGCACCGGGGAGCTGTTTTTT. As protein: CASTSGQRARTGELFF.